This T cell receptor beta chain stems from a study of blood T cells in healthy people across ages (dated by TCRdb to 2014 to 2015). Regarding the complete study: In model experiments, template switching captured roughly one uniquely barcoded TCR beta cDNA molecule for every two T cells. Donors were grouped into four age groups: young (average approximately 15 years), middle-aged (39), aged (roughly 67) and long-lived (approximately 75). To avoid experimental bias, donors of different ages were randomly spread across the sequencing lanes. Using deep sequencing normalized with unique cDNA molecular identifiers, the study measured how TCR beta repertoire diversity changes with age. The study analyzed two additional independent replicas of 1 million unique cDNA reads from the same blood draw for two donors, one aged 18 to 30 and one aged 80 or older.

In regard to this clonotype: Its specific antigen is unknown. This may arise from a read error, as a much more abundant clone is one base away.

Study-wide conclusions, independent of this receptor: The long-lived group showed more naive CD4+ T cells, fewer expanded clones and increased TCR diversity than the aged group, suggesting age selection. Because donor CMV infection status was unknown, age-related changes in expanded clonotypes were potentially confounded. Observed TCR beta diversity correlated strongly with the percentage of naive T cells measured by flow cytometry. Estimates of total diversity from one million sequenced T cells were regarded as lower bounds and underestimates. Bulk unsorted PBMC profiling prevented conclusive comparison of naive and antigen-experienced compartments. Observed TCR beta diversity per million T cells fell roughly linearly with age, and a significant reduction was already apparent by age about 43.

Receptor amplification or capture employed 5' RACE. TCRdb records Illumina HiSeq 2500 as the sequencer. A second roughly 7 to 11 cycle PCR used a sample-barcoded 5' primer and a J-beta primer mix. Each TCR beta cDNA molecule received a unique molecular identifier from a template-switch 5' adaptor carrying 12 random nucleotides. Each sample yielded at least 3 million CDR3-containing paired-end reads. First-strand cDNA synthesis was performed from all RNA using the Mint cDNA synthesis kit, with priming by a TRBC-specific oligonucleotide. After uracil-DNA glycosylase treatment, a first 18-cycle PCR used universal primers M1SS and BC2_uni_R on all cDNA. In the paper's pipeline: Each sample was normalized by randomly selecting 1 million high-quality reads, each carrying a distinct molecular identifier. Instead of being binned into consensus sequences, reads that shared molecular identifiers were thrown out. CDR3 identification, clonotype clustering and error correction used MiTCR with a Q25 quality threshold and the strictest error-elimination algorithm. A nonparametric unseen species model using Euler transformation provided a lower-bound estimate of total TCR beta diversity. In-frame beta chains were kept once TCRdb had trimmed the public reads at Q25 with fastp and called clones with MiXCR. All rows with the same CDR3 protein become a single entry with the most common DNA and genes. The V and J calls reflect TCRdb's pipeline rather than the authors' work. Within this sample are under 2 million distinct CDR3 sequences, with about 32% of them counted one time only. The ten largest make up approximately 10% of the sample.

The 39 donors, aged about 6 to 100 years, were systemically healthy Caucasian individuals from Russia. Each donor gave ten milliliters of peripheral blood, collected into EDTA-treated Vacutainer tubes. Ficoll-Paque density-gradient centrifugation was used to isolate PBMCs, with at least 6.5 million per sample. Trizol reagent was used to extract total RNA from PBMCs, with at least 5 micrograms per sample. For every donor, flow cytometry on a PBMC aliquot measured the percentage of naive CD45RAhigh/CD27high T cells. The CDR3 measures 12 amino acids from cysteine to phenylalanine. Kept here is only the CDR3 DNA, which spans 36 bases and is read in frame from base 1. CDR1 and CDR2 were assigned from the germline V gene (reference sequence) as DFQATT and SNEGSKA.

The receptor was isolated from a woman aged 25-40 years in good health. The sequencing sample was made of blood. The sequence joins TRBV20-1 to TRBJ2-5; TRBD1 fits 7 bases in the junction. The nucleotides read TGCAGGGCCTCAGGGGGAAGGGAGACCCAGTACTTC. This yields the protein CRASGGRETQYF.